This T cell receptor (beta chain) was sequenced in a study of blood T cell repertoires in COVID-19. Some clones are missing from TCRdb's copy, which holds only in-frame ones; the method was immunoSEQ multiplex PCR. The table lists around 620,000 clones, approximately 90% of them singletons. This CDR3 has 17 amino acids. Per germline, CDR1 MGHRA and CDR2 YSYEKL. J gave up 9 bases and V 3 bases, and 13 bases lay outside the gene matches. V gene TRBV4-1 combines with J gene TRBJ2-4; 11 bases are a match to TRBD2. The receptor comes from a woman aged 18-29 years with acute or convalescent COVID-19. The sequenced sample was peripheral blood. The DNA of the CDR3 is TGCGCCAGCAGCCACCTAGGACTAGCGGGCCTCGAGGGCATTCAGTACTTC. Encoded protein: CASSHLGLAGLEGIQYF.